The T cell receptor (beta chain) under discussion was sequenced for a study of early T cells in non-severe SARS-CoV-2 infection. The wider study: Sequencing was performed on bulk RNA from unsorted whole blood, leaving chains unpaired.

The library protocol tagged individual cDNA molecules with unique molecular identifiers. TCRdb used MiXCR to reprocess the 5' RACE reads, holding one entry per CDR3 protein. Here the sample spans about 45,000 distinct CDR3 sequences, around a tenth being singletons. Overall study findings and caveats: VDJdb matching, biased toward anti-spike CD8 responses, missed private and CD4 specificities.

Trimming took off 5 bases at V and 6 bases at J, with 14 bases between the two ends. CDR3 length: 13 residues. This clonotype was seen at least ten times. Its target is unknown. The chain uses TRBV12-3 or TRBV12-4 and TRBJ2-7; D remains ambiguous. This receptor was identified in an adult who was a healthcare worker with PCR-confirmed SARS-CoV-2 infection or an uninfected control (not recorded which). What was sequenced was whole blood. The CDR3 sequence is CASSRDGIGEQYF. The CDR3 DNA reads TGTGCCAGCAGTCGAGATGGGATCGGCGAGCAGTACTTC.